The 27 T cell receptor beta chains below were found in one sample sequenced in a study of a mutant IDH1 vaccine in newly diagnosed glioma. Indicated time point: week 11, during vaccination. Doses of 300 ug of mutant IDH1 20-mer peptide were given with topical imiquimod. Profiling relied on immunoSEQ multiplex PCR, and the TCRdb table lists in-frame clones only, not all of them. Here the sample spans tens of thousands of clones, approximately 80% being singletons. Their cognate antigens are unknown. Here the sequenced sample was PBMCs, taken from a glioma patient whose treatment included an IDH1 peptide vaccine. The origin of the receptors is a woman younger than 30 with glioma.

This chain uses TRBV4-3 with TRBJ2-1; D possibly corresponds to TRBD1 (6 bases). The CDR3 is 17 residues long. Germline CDR1 reads LGHNA; CDR2 reads YSLEER. V lost 0 bases to trimming and J lost 6 bases, with 18 bases between them. CDR3 in DNA: TGCGCCAGCAGCCAAGAGACAACAGGCCTCAGGGGCAATGAGCAGTTCTTC. This gives the protein CASSQETTGLRGNEQFF.

The chain couples TRBV29-1 to TRBJ2-7; TRBD2 is a possible D gene (5 bases). The CDR3 consists of 11 residues. Trimming shortened V by 6 bases and J by 6 bases, and 12 bases separated the two germline ends. Germline V gives CDR1 SQVTM, CDR2 ANQGSEA. CDR3 bases: TGCAGCGTCACCCGAGGACTCGAGCAGTACTTC. Translated: CSVTRGLEQYF.

The chain links TRBV10-2 to TRBJ2-1; 10 bases align to TRBD2. The germline gives CDR1 WSHSY, CDR2 SAAADI. The CDR3 has 14 amino acids. J lost 3 bases, V lost 9 bases, and 5 bases had no gene match. CDR3 loop: CASSLAGVYNEQFF. As DNA, the CDR3 is TGCGCCAGTTCCCTAGCGGGAGTCTACAATGAGCAGTTCTTC.

The rearrangement links TRBV6-1 to TRBJ1-2; D gene uncertain. Germline V CDR1 and CDR2: MNHNS, SASEGT. The V and J ends lost 0 bases and 8 bases respectively, with 16 bases between them. The CDR3 has 15 amino acids. Here the CDR3 reads CASSEAGDLTRGYTF. The CDR3, as DNA: TGTGCCAGCAGTGAAGCGGGAGACCTTACCAGGGGCTACACCTTC.

The chain uses TRBV9 and TRBJ1-1; unclear D gene. Trimming took 0 bases from V and 3 from J, leaving 18 bases between them. Per germline, CDR1 SGDLS and CDR2 YYNGEE. This CDR3 is 17 amino acids long. Written as DNA, the CDR3 is TGTGCCAGCAGCGTAGGGGGAGTTGGGCCCTGGGACACTGAAGCTTTCTTT. Protein sequence: CASSVGGVGPWDTEAFF.

The J gene is TRBJ2-3, the V gene TRBV30; D might be TRBD2 (7 bases). CDR1 and CDR2 (germline): GTSNPN, SVGIG (reference sequence). The V and J ends lost 0 bases and 2 bases respectively, with 9 bases between them. This CDR3 contains 14 residues. The CDR3 sequence is CAWSVGGPTDTQYF. DNA of the CDR3: TGTGCCTGGAGTGTGGGGGGGCCCACAGATACGCAGTATTTT. The whole variable domain, remainder taken from reference TRBV30 and TRBJ2-3, is SQTIHQWPATLVQPVGSPLSLECTVEGTSNPNLYWYRQAAGRGLQLLFYSVGIGQISSEVPQNLSASRPQDRQFILSSKKLLLSDSGFYLCAWSVGGPTDTQYFGPGTRLTVL.

This clone was picked up a small number of times. J is TRBJ1-1 and V is TRBV5-3; 9 nucleotides match TRBD1. TRBV5-3 is designated an ORF whose function remains uncertain. This CDR3 region has 17 residues. V dropped 4 bases and J dropped 1; count of bases not matched to a gene: 11. The CDR3: CARSTGQGVQSNTEAFF. The CDR3 DNA reads TGTGCCAGAAGCACGGGACAGGGCGTCCAATCGAACACTGAAGCTTTCTTT.

The V and J genes are TRBV11-2 and TRBJ2-7; no firm D call. Trimming stripped 5 bases from V and 4 bases from J, with 12 bases between. The germline CDR1 and CDR2 sequences are SGHAT and FQNNGV. This CDR3 spans 13 amino acids. The CDR3 sequence is CASSPGTFYEQYF. Written as DNA, the CDR3 is TGTGCCAGCAGCCCCGGCACCTTTTACGAGCAGTACTTC.

The chain is built from TRBV6-5 and TRBJ1-1, with unresolved D. Trimming pared 8 bases from V and 4 bases from J, leaving 14 bases between. This CDR3 spans 13 amino acids. Per the germline V gene, CDR1 is MNHEY and CDR2 is SVGAGI. The CDR3 is CASRTSGVTEAFF. The CDR3 DNA sequence: TGTGCCAGCCGGACCTCTGGAGTCACTGAAGCTTTCTTT.

The V call is TRBV6-5, the J call TRBJ2-3; perhaps TRBD2 as D (5 bases). Germline loops: CDR1 MNHEY, CDR2 SVGAGI. Trimming removed 6 bases from V and 4 bases from J, with 17 bases in between. The CDR3 spans 15 residues. The CDR3 loop reads CASRLAGGFSDTQYF. CDR3 DNA sequence: TGTGCCAGCAGGTTGGCGGGTGGTTTCTCAGATACGCAGTATTTT.

The CDR3 DNA reads as TGTGCCAGCAGCCAGGGACTAGCGGGACTTGTCGGGGAGACCCAGTACTTC. Residues: CASSQGLAGLVGETQYF. The chain employs TRBV13 and TRBJ2-5; 13 bases match TRBD2. Germline assignment: CDR1 PRHDT and CDR2 FYEKMQ (reference sequence). The junction had 11 bases not matched to a gene; V was cut back by 5 bases and J by 5 bases. This CDR3 contains 17 residues.

The V and J genes are TRBV7-9 and TRBJ2-2; 7 positions agree with TRBD1. CDR1 is SEHNR and CDR2 is FQNEAQ in the germline V gene (reference sequence). The V gene end was trimmed by 3 bases and the J gene end by 3 bases; junction bases not matched to a gene: 10. This CDR3 is built from 17 residues. CDR3 bases: TGTGCCAGCAGCTTCCCCTCTGACAGGGCGGACACCGGGGAGCTGTTTTTT. Its translation is CASSFPSDRADTGELFF.

J is TRBJ1-2 and V is TRBV19, with D unresolved. CDR1 is LNHDA, CDR2 SQIVND, per germline (reference sequence). CDR3 length: 14 residues. V shed 1 base and J shed 4 bases, with 10 bases lying between them. The CDR3 here is CASSIVGKAYGYTF. The DNA of the CDR3 is TGTGCCAGTAGTATAGTTGGGAAAGCCTATGGCTACACCTTC.

Regarding this clone: One end of the junction varies from germline; a read error may be responsible. This chain connects TRBV7-7 to TRBJ2-1; possible D gene TRBD2, 5 bases. Per the germline V gene, CDR1 is SSHAT and CDR2 is FNYEAQ (reference sequence). The CDR3 length is 13 residues. In DNA form, the CDR3 reads TGTGCTAGCAGCTTAGAGGGATGGGGTGAGCAGTTCTTC. Encoded protein: CASSLEGWGEQFF.

The rearrangement links TRBV9 to TRBJ2-5; D remains ambiguous. Germline V gene data show CDR1 as SGDLS and CDR2 as YYNGEE. V lost 4 bases and J lost 1, with 14 bases in between. The CDR3 contains 15 residues. CDR3 residues: CASSPQGQSQETQYF. For the CDR3, the DNA is TGTGCCAGCAGCCCCCAAGGGCAGAGCCAAGAGACCCAGTACTTC.

The chain joins TRBV5-1 to TRBJ1-4; TRBD1 aligns across 9 bases. Looked up from germline, CDR1 is SGHRS and CDR2 is YFSETQ. The CDR3 runs 17 residues. The trim removed 0 bases at V and 3 bases at J, leaving 6 bases unmatched. The DNA of the CDR3 is TGCGCCAGCAGCTTGGGGACAGGGGCGGACTCTAATGAAAAACTGTTTTTT. Translation: CASSLGTGADSNEKLFF.

The chain combines TRBV7-2 with TRBJ2-7, with unresolved D. Germline CDR1 reads SGHTA; CDR2 reads FQGNSA. Trimming pared 2 bases from V and 0 bases from J, leaving 11 bases between. The CDR3 runs 15 residues. The CDR3: CASSLSSQSSYEQYF. CDR3 nucleotide sequence: TGTGCCAGCAGCTTATCCTCGCAGAGCTCCTACGAGCAGTACTTC.

The J gene is TRBJ2-1, the V gene TRBV12-5; possibly TRBD2 for D (6 bases). The CDR3 length is 14 residues. Germline assignment: CDR1 LGHNT and CDR2 FRNRAP. The V end lost 2 bases, the J end lost 4 bases, and 9 bases lay between the germline ends. The CDR3 coding sequence is TGTGCTAGTGGTTTGACGGCGGGGTACAATGAGCAGTTCTTC. Translated: CASGLTAGYNEQFF.

The chain uses TRBV7-8 and TRBJ1-2; the match to TRBD1 covers 9 bases. J gave up 6 bases and V 5 bases, and 16 bases lay outside the gene matches. The CDR3 extends over 17 amino acids. The germline V gene encodes CDR1 SGHVS and CDR2 FQNEAQ. CDR3 nucleotide sequence: TGTGCCAGCAGCACGGGACAGGGTTGGGGGTCGAGAGATGGCTACACCTTC. Translating it yields CASSTGQGWGSRDGYTF.

In its sample, this clone was seen once. The J gene is TRBJ1-4, the V gene TRBV14; 7 nucleotides agree with TRBD1. Trimming at V came to 2 bases and at J to 0 bases, leaving 3 bases not matched to a gene. Germline V gene data show CDR1 as SGHDN and CDR2 as FVKESK. The CDR3 is 16 residues long. CDR3 nucleotide sequence: TGTGCCAGCAGCCAATGGACAGGTGCAACTAATGAAAAACTGTTTTTT. This encodes CASSQWTGATNEKLFF.

This chain joins TRBV19 and TRBJ2-1; the match to TRBD1 covers 8 bases. Germline V lookup: CDR1 LNHDA, CDR2 SQIVND (reference sequence). This CDR3 contains 15 residues. V dropped 0 bases and J dropped 8; count of bases not matched to a gene: 6. The CDR3 loop reads CASSIEAGGKDEQFF. The CDR3 DNA reads TGTGCCAGTAGTATAGAGGCAGGGGGCAAGGATGAGCAGTTCTTC.

This clone was detected only a few times. The chain couples TRBV18 to TRBJ1-1, with 9 bases that match TRBD1. CDR1 and CDR2 (germline): KGHSH, LQKENI. Trimming took 3 bases from V and 0 from J; bases not matched to a gene: 5. This CDR3 contains 16 residues. The CDR3 loop is CASSPNRGQVNTEAFF. The CDR3 nucleotides read TGTGCCAGCTCACCTAACAGGGGGCAGGTGAACACTGAAGCTTTCTTT.

This sequence joins TRBV4-3 and TRBJ1-1; a weak D match, TRBD1 (6 bases). The CDR3 covers 16 residues. V dropped 0 bases and J dropped 5 bases, with 16 bases sitting between them. CDR1 and CDR2 (germline): LGHNA, YSLEER. For the CDR3, the DNA is TGCGCCAGCAGCCAAGATCGGGGGGGGCGGGTTACTGAAGCTTTCTTT. This sequence encodes CASSQDRGGRVTEAFF.

This clone was observed a few times. This chain links TRBV6-4 with TRBJ2-3; 7 bases map to TRBD1. This CDR3 contains 18 residues. The V gene's germline CDR1 is MRHNA and CDR2 SNTAGT. V shed 6 bases, J shed 2 bases, and the junction held 17 bases outside the gene matches. The CDR3 is CASSPRSVGTVLTDTQYF. In DNA, the CDR3 is TGTGCCAGCAGCCCCCGTTCCGTCGGGACAGTCCTCACAGATACGCAGTATTTT.

The gene calls are TRBV5-1 and TRBJ2-7; weak D call: TRBD2 (6 bases). Germline V CDR1 and CDR2: SGHRS, YFSETQ. Trimming shortened V by 3 bases and J by 3 bases, and 13 bases separated the two germline ends. This CDR3 is 14 amino acids long. DNA of the CDR3: TGCGCCAGCAGCTCCCTCGGAGGGGACTACGAGCAGTACTTC. Translation gives CASSSLGGDYEQYF.

The gene calls are TRBV12-5 and TRBJ1-2, with a possible D match to TRBD1 (6 bases). In germline, CDR1 is LGHNT, CDR2 FRNRAP. This CDR3 spans 14 amino acids. V was clipped by 6 bases and J by 4 bases, with 15 bases between them. As DNA, the CDR3 is TGTGCTAGTGGCCTTGGACAGACCCTCTATGGCTACACCTTC. Protein: CASGLGQTLYGYTF.

The chain couples TRBV28 to TRBJ1-5; 10 bases agree with TRBD1. Germline V CDR1 and CDR2: MDHEN, SYDVKM. V lost 6 bases and J lost 3; bases outside the gene matches: 2. CDR3 size: 14 residues. The CDR3 nucleotides are TGTGCCAGCAGGGGACAGGGGAACAATCAGCCCCAGCATTTT. Translation gives CASRGQGNNQPQHF. Filled out from reference TRBV28 and TRBJ1-5, the complete variable domain reads DVKVTQSSRYLVKRTGEKVFLECVQDMDHENMFWYRQDPGLGLRLIYFSYDVKMKEKGDIPEGYSVSREKKERFSLILESASTNQTSMYLCASRGQGNNQPQHFGDGTRLSIL.